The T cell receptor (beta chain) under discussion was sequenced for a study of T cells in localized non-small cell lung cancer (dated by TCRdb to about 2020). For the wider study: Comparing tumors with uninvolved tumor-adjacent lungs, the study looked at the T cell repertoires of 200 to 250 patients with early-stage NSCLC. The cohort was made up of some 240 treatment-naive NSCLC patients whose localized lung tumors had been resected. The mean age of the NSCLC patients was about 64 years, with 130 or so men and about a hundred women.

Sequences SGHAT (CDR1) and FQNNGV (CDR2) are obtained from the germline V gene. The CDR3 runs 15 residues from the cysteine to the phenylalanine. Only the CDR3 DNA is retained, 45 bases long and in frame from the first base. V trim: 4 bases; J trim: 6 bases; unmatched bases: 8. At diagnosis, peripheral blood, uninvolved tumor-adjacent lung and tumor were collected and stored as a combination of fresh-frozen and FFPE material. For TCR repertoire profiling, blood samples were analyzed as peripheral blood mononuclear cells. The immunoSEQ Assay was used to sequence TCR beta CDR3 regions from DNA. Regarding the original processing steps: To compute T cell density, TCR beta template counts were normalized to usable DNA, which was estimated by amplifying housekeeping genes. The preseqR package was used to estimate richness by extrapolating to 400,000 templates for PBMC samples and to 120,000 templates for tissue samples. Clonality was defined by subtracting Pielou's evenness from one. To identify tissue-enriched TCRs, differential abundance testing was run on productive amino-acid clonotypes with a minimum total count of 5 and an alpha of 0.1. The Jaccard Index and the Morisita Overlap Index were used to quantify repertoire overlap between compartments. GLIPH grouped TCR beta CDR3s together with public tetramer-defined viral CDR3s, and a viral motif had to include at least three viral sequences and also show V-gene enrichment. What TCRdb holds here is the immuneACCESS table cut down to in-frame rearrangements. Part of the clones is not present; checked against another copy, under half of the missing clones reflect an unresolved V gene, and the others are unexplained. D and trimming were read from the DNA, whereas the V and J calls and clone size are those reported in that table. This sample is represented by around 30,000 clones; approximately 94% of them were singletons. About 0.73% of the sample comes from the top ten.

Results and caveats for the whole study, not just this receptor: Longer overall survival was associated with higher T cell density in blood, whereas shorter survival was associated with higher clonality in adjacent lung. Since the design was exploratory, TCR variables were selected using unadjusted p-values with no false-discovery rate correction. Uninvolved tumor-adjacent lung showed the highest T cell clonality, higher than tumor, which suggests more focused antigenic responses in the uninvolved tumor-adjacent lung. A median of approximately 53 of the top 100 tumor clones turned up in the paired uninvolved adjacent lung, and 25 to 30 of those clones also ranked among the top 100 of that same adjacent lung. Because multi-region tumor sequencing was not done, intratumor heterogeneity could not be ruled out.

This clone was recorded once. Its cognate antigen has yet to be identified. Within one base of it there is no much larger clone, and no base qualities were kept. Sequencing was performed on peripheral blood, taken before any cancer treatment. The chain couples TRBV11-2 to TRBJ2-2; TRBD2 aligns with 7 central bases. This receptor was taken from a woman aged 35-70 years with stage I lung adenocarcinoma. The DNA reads TGTGCCAGCAGCTCCGTGGGGGGGTCGGCCGGGGAGCTGTTTTTT. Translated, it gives CASSSVGGSAGELFF.